This TCR beta chain stems from a study of cytomegalovirus exposure and HLA in healthy donors. Study results and limitations: Through in vitro validation, a few CMV-associated chains were shown to be specific for CMV antigens.

The germline V and J ends were trimmed by 0 bases and 5 bases, with 11 bases remaining between them. This CDR3 comprises 15 residues. The V gene's germline CDR1 is SGHRS and CDR2 YFSETQ. On this clone: Antigen specificity is unknown. Other DNA sequences in the same sample also yield this CDR3.

With 60 Vbeta and 13 Jbeta primers, the PCR was carried out. TCRdb keeps only in-frame clones here, not all; method: immunoSEQ multiplex PCR. The sample has around 94,000 clones, approximately 71% seen once; the top ten hold roughly 9.3%. The TCR comes from a male donor in good health and CMV-seropositive. The material sequenced was PBMCs. This chain links TRBV5-1 with TRBJ2-2; tentatively, D is TRBD1 (6 bases). DNA for the CDR3: TGCGCCAGCAGCTTGGGAACTACAGGGACCGGGGAGCTGTTTTTT. It is translated as CASSLGTTGTGELFF.